This TCR beta chain emerged from a study of Graves' ophthalmopathy and Graves' hyperthyroidism. Study-wide results and caveats: In blood, most expanded thyroid clonotypes above 0.001 frequency were also detected. Built on 13 signatures, a model told ophthalmopathy apart from stable hyperthyroidism with almost 90% sensitivity and around 80% specificity.

Germline V gene data show CDR1 as MNHNS and CDR2 as SASEGT. The V and J ends lost 0 bases and 7 bases respectively, with 10 bases between them. This CDR3 spans 15 amino acids. Many counts were recorded for this clonotype. The target antigen is unknown. The study amplified TCR beta CDR3 regions using RNA transcripts. The authors performed first-round RT-PCR with HTBI primers and then a second-round multiplex PCR. TCRdb itself ran the multiplex PCR reads through MiXCR, one entry per CDR3 protein. The sample holds 350,000 to 450,000 distinct CDR3 sequences, 21% seen once. Ophthalmopathy not arising within 18 months of follow-up defined hyperthyroidism as stable.

The source of this sequence is a woman aged 18-30 years with stable Graves' hyperthyroidism. This chain links TRBV6-1 with TRBJ1-6; D is possibly TRBD1 (5 bases). Specimen: peripheral blood. CDR3 residues: CASSEAWQGNSPLHF. For the CDR3, the DNA is TGTGCCAGCAGTGAAGCTTGGCAGGGCAATTCACCCCTCCACTTT.